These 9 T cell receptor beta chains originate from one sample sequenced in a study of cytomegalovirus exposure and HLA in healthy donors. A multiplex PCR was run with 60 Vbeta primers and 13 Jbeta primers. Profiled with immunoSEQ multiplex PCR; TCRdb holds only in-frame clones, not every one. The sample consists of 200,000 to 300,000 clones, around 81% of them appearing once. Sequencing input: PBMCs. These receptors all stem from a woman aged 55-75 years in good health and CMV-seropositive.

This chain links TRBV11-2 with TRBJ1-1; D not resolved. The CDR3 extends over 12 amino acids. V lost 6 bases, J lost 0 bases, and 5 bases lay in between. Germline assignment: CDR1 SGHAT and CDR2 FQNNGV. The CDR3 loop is CASRRVNTEAFF. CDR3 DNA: TGTGCCAGCAGACGGGTGAACACTGAAGCTTTCTTT.

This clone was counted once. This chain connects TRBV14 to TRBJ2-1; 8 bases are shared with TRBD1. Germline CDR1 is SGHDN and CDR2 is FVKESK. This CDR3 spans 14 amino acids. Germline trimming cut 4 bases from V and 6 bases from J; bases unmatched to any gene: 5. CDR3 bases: TGTGCCAGCAGCCCACCGGGACAGGCCAATGAGCAGTTCTTC. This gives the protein CASSPPGQANEQFF.

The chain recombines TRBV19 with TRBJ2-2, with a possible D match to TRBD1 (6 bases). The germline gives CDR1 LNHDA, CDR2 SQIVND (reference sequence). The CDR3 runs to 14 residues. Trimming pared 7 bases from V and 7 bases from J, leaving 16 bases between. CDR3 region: CASTGQGPLGELFF. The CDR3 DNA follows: TGTGCCAGTACCGGGCAGGGGCCGCTCGGGGAGCTGTTTTTT.

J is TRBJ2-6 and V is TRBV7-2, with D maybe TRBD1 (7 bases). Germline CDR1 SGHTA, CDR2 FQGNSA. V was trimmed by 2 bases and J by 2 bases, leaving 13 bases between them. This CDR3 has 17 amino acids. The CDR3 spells CASSLSEGAAGANVLTF. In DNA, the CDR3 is TGTGCCAGCAGCTTATCGGAGGGGGCAGCTGGGGCCAACGTCCTGACTTTC.

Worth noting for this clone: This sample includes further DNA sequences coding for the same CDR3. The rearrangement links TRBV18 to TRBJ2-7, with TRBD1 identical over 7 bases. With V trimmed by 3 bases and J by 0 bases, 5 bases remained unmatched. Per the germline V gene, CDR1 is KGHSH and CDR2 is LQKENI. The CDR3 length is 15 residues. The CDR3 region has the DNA TGTGCCAGCTCACCCGGGACAGCCAGCTCCTACGAGCAGTACTTC. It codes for CASSPGTASSYEQYF.

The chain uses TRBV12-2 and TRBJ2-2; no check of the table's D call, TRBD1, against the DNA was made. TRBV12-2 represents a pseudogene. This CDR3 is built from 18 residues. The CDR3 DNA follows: TGTGCAAGTCGCTCAGACCACCCCGGGACAGGGAAGACCGGGGAGCTGTTTTTT. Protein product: CASRSDHPGTGKTGELFF.

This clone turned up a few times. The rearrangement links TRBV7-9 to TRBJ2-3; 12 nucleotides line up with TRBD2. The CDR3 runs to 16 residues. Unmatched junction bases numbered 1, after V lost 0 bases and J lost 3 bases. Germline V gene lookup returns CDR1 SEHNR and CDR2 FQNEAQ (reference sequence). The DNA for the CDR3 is TGTGCCAGCAGCTTAGCGACTAGCGGGAGAACAGATACGCAGTATTTT. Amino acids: CASSLATSGRTDTQYF.

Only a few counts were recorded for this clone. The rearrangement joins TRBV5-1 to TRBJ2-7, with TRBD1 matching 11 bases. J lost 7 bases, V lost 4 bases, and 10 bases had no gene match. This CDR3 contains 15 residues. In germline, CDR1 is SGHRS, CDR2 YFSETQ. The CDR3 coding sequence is TGCGCCAGCAGCCTCCTTAGGGACAGGGGGGGGGAGCAGTACTTC. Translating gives CASSLLRDRGGEQYF.

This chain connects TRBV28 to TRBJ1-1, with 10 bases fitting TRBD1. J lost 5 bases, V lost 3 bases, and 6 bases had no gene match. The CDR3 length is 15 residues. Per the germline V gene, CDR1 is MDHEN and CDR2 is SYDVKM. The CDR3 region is CASSLATGGRTEAFF. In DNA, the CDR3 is TGTGCCAGCAGTTTGGCGACAGGGGGCCGAACTGAAGCTTTCTTT.